This entry describes one T cell receptor beta chain. The data were obtained in a study of OX40 agonist ivuxolimab in advanced cancers. Study as a whole: At doses from 0.01 to 10 mg/kg, patients were given intravenous ivuxolimab every 2 weeks.

Trimming left V 4 bases short and J 0 bases short, with 12 bases between. CDR1 is SGDLS, CDR2 YYNGEE, per germline. This CDR3 contains 15 residues. Here immunoSEQ multiplex PCR was the method, and the copy in TCRdb shows in-frame clones only, minus some. The sample carries more than 50,000 clones, 82% recorded once. Sequenced material: CD4+ or CD8+ T cells sorted from blood, taken in a trial of the OX40 agonist ivuxolimab. The chain carries TRBV9 and TRBJ2-3; D unresolved. The sequence was collected from an adult with an advanced solid tumor such as melanoma, head and neck, liver or kidney cancer. CDR3 sequence reads: CASSPSTVSTDTQYF. CDR3 coding DNA: TGTGCCAGCAGCCCTTCGACGGTGAGCACAGATACGCAGTATTTT.